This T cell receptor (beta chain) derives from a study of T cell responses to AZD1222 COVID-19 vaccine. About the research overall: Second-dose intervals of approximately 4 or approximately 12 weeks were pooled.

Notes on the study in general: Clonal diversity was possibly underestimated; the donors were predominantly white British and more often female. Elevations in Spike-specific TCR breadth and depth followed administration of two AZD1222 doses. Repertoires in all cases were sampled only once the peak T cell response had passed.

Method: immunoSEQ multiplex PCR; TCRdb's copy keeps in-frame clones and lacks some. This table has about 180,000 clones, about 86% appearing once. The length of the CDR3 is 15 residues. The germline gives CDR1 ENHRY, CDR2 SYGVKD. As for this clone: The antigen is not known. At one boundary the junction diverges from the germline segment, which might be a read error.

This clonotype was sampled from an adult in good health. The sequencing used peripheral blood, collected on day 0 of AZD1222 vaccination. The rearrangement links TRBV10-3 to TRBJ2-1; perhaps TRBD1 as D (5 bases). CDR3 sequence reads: CAITESGRSYNEQFF. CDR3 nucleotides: TGTGCCATCACTGAGTCAGGGCGCTCCTACAATGAGCAGTTCTTC.